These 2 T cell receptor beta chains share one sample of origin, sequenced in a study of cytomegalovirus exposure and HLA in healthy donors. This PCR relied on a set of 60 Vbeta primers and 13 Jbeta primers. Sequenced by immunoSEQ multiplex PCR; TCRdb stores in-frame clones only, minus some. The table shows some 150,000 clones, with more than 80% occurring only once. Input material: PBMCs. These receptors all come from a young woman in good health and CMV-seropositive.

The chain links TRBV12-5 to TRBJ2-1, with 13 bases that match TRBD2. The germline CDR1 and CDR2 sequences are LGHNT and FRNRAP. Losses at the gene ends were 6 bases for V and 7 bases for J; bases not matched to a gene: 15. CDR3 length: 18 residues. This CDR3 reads CASGPRLAGGRGCNEQFF. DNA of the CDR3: TGTGCTAGTGGCCCCAGACTAGCGGGGGGCCGGGGTTGTAATGAGCAGTTCTTC.

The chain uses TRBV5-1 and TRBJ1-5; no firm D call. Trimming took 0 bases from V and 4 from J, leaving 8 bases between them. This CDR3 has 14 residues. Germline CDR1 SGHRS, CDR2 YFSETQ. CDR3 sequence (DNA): TGCGCCAGCAGCTTGGATGGCGGGAATCAGCCCCAGCATTTT. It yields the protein CASSLDGGNQPQHF.